What follows describes a single TCR beta chain. The antigen is not known. Patients who had autoimmune disease history or got systemic immunosuppression were left out. This entry comes from a study of OX40 agonist ivuxolimab in advanced cancers. Study-wide results and caveats: Nonresponders, in some cases, also had low normalized T-cell clonal expansion. The authors did not determine the antigen specificity of the expanded peripheral T cells.

From germline, CDR1 is SGHTA and CDR2 FQGNSA. Between the trimmed V and J ends, which lost 5 bases and 1 base, there was a span of 10 bases. This CDR3 has 14 amino acids. Method: immunoSEQ multiplex PCR; TCRdb's copy keeps in-frame clones and lacks some. Here the sample spans some 150,000 clones, 90% being singletons. This TCR came from an adult with an advanced solid tumor such as melanoma, head and neck, liver or kidney cancer. The chain uses TRBV7-2 and TRBJ2-3; the D is unclear. Sequencing was performed on CD4+ or CD8+ T cells sorted from blood, taken in a trial of the OX40 agonist ivuxolimab. The CDR3 is CASSHLVGTDTQYF. CDR3 DNA sequence: TGTGCCAGCAGCCACCTCGTCGGCACAGATACGCAGTATTTT.